The 16 T cell receptor beta chains listed next were all sequenced from one sample in a study of shared T cell receptors in the human thymus (dated by TCRdb to about 2021). Receptor amplification or capture employed the immunoSEQ multiplex PCR assay. Held by TCRdb, this immuneACCESS table contains in-frame sequences only and omits some clones. Under half of the omission traces to an unresolved V gene where checked; the cause of the rest is unknown. The sample contains 540,000 or so clones, approximately 80% of them found a single time. The ten largest account for about 0.013% of the sample. This sample was also put to use in a study of human thymus T cells.

The material sequenced was thymocytes. Receptor source: a boy younger than two with a congenital heart defect. Donor details come from another sample of the same person, matched by shared clones.

This clone was observed a few times. The gene calls are TRBV14 and TRBJ2-7, with TRBD2 identical over 10 bases. CDR3 length: 16 residues. Germline assignment: CDR1 SGHDN and CDR2 FVKESK. The ends lost 3 bases at V and 4 bases at J; junction bases unmatched: 9. Written as DNA, the CDR3 is TGTGCCAGCAGCCACACCCATCCTAGCGGGAGATACGAGCAGTACTTC. Amino acid sequence: CASSHTHPSGRYEQYF.

The rearrangement joins TRBV10-3 to TRBJ2-3; 9 nucleotides line up with TRBD2. CDR1 is ENHRY, CDR2 SYGVKD, per germline. With 1 base clipped from V and 0 bases from J, the junction kept 2 bases outside the gene matches. This CDR3 contains 16 residues. In nucleotides, the CDR3 is TGTGCCATCAGTGAGTGCCTAGCGGGGAGCACAGATACGCAGTATTTT. It yields the protein CAISECLAGSTDTQYF.

CDR3 sequence reads: CASSPPTARGKNIQYF. CDR3 nucleotide sequence: TGCGCCAGCAGCCCCCCCACAGCCCGGGGCAAAAACATTCAGTACTTC. This sequence joins TRBV5-1 and TRBJ2-4, with D maybe TRBD2 (5 bases). Germline-derived CDR1 and CDR2 are SGHRS and YFSETQ. The germline V and J ends were trimmed by 4 bases and 3 bases, with 17 bases remaining between them. The CDR3 loop spans 16 amino acids.

CDR3 amino acids: CASSSTGGRNIQYF. In DNA form, the CDR3 reads TGTGCCAGCAGTTCCACAGGGGGCAGGAACATTCAGTACTTC. V is TRBV6-5 and J is TRBJ2-4; 9 bases map to TRBD1. This CDR3 has 14 residues. The germline gives CDR1 MNHEY, CDR2 SVGAGI. V lost 4 bases, J lost 7 bases, and 5 bases stayed unmatched.

The genes are TRBV7-9 and TRBJ2-7, with 8 bases lining up with TRBD2. V was pared by 1 base and J by 6 bases, with 8 bases of the junction left unmatched. This CDR3 has 15 amino acids. CDR1 and CDR2 from the germline V gene are SEHNR and FQNEAQ (reference sequence). The CDR3 region is CASSLGAGLVGEQYF. The DNA of the CDR3 is TGTGCCAGCAGCTTAGGGGCGGGACTAGTCGGCGAGCAGTACTTC.

The J gene is TRBJ2-1, the V gene TRBV4-3; 10 bases align to TRBD2. The CDR3 contains 20 residues. Germline V CDR1 and CDR2: LGHNA, YSLEER. Losses at the gene ends were 3 bases for V and 8 bases for J; bases not matched to a gene: 22. The CDR3 nucleotides read TGCGCCAGCAGCCAGGAGGGACAGGTTAGACTAGCGGGCACCAATGATGAGCAGTTCTTC. Encoded protein: CASSQEGQVRLAGTNDEQFF.

This chain joins TRBV27 and TRBJ2-7; D gene ambiguous. The germline V and J ends were trimmed by 2 bases and 3 bases, with 14 bases remaining between them. Germline values: CDR1 MNHEY, CDR2 SMNVEV (reference sequence). The CDR3 runs to 15 residues. CDR3 sequence (DNA): TGTGCCAGCAGTTTAAGACACCCTCCCAGCTACGAGCAGTACTTC. Residues: CASSLRHPPSYEQYF.

As to this clone: Other DNA variants within this sample encode the same CDR3. This chain joins TRBV5-1 and TRBJ1-1, with 10 bases fitting TRBD1. The CDR3 loop spans 14 amino acids. V shed 4 bases, J shed 4 bases, and the junction held 4 bases outside the gene matches. The germline V gene encodes CDR1 SGHRS and CDR2 YFSETQ. The CDR3 DNA is TGCGCCAGCAGCCCGGGACAGGGGTCCACTGAAGCTTTCTTT. The encoded protein is CASSPGQGSTEAFF.

This chain connects TRBV4-3 to TRBJ2-7; D uncertain. Germline assignment: CDR1 LGHNA and CDR2 YSLEER. Trimming took 0 bases from V and 0 from J, leaving 12 bases between them. The CDR3 loop spans 16 amino acids. CDR3 protein: CASSQDHGRSSYEQYF. Here the CDR3 DNA reads TGCGCCAGCAGCCAAGATCATGGAAGGAGCTCCTACGAGCAGTACTTC.

The gene calls are TRBV12-5 and TRBJ2-7, with no clear D. The length of the CDR3 is 13 residues. Germline assignment: CDR1 LGHNT and CDR2 FRNRAP. Trimming removed 0 bases at V and 2 bases at J, with 5 bases between. The CDR3 nucleotides are TGTGCTAGTGGTTTGGTAGGAGCCTACGAGCAGTACTTC. Its translation: CASGLVGAYEQYF.

The chain combines TRBV4-1 with TRBJ2-7; 9 bases fit TRBD1. Losses at the gene ends were 3 bases for V and 4 bases for J; bases not matched to a gene: 13. The CDR3 is made up of 17 amino acids. The germline CDR1 and CDR2 sequences are MGHRA and YSYEKL. The chain's CDR3 is CASSHKVPGTGRYEQYF. Written as DNA, the CDR3 is TGCGCCAGCAGCCACAAGGTGCCCGGGACAGGGAGGTACGAGCAGTACTTC.

V usage is TRBV9 and J usage is TRBJ2-7, with 11 bases identical to TRBD1. Germline values: CDR1 SGDLS, CDR2 YYNGEE. The CDR3 loop spans 15 amino acids. V shed 3 bases and J 0 bases; nucleotides not matched to a gene: 2. The CDR3 loop is CASSAGTGGSYEQYF. The CDR3, as DNA: TGTGCCAGCAGCGCTGGGACAGGGGGCTCCTACGAGCAGTACTTC.

The chain joins TRBV7-8 to TRBJ2-2, with a weak D call TRBD2 (6 bases). This CDR3 spans 15 amino acids. CDR1 and CDR2 from the germline V gene are SGHVS and FQNEAQ. The germline V and J ends were trimmed by 5 bases and 3 bases, with 13 bases remaining between them. This chain's CDR3 is CASSVQSGDTGELFF. The CDR3 coding sequence is TGTGCCAGCAGCGTCCAATCGGGGGACACCGGGGAGCTGTTTTTT.

The rearrangement joins TRBV30 to TRBJ2-7, with a possible D match to TRBD1 (7 bases). Germline-derived CDR1 and CDR2 are GTSNPN and SVGIG (reference sequence). Trimming took 3 bases from V and 5 from J, leaving 17 bases between them. The CDR3 loop spans 14 amino acids. CDR3 amino acids: CAWSPWGDRHEQYF. The CDR3 bases are TGTGCCTGGAGCCCATGGGGGGACAGACACGAGCAGTACTTC.

The chain uses TRBV7-9 and TRBJ2-7, with a tentative D call TRBD2 (6 bases). Germline V gene sequence: CDR1 SEHNR, CDR2 FQNEAQ (reference sequence). The length of the CDR3 is 13 residues. Deletions cut 5 bases from V and 6 bases from J, with 14 bases between. CDR3 sequence reads: CASSGRARGEQYF. The CDR3 DNA sequence: TGTGCCAGCAGCGGCCGGGCGCGGGGCGAGCAGTACTTC.

This rearrangement joins TRBV28 to TRBJ2-1, with TRBD2 matching over 12 bases. The trim removed 4 bases at V and 7 bases at J, leaving 8 bases unmatched. The CDR3 contains 16 residues. Per germline, CDR1 MDHEN and CDR2 SYDVKM. The CDR3 DNA reads TGTGCCAGCAGTTATCCCGGACTAGCGGGACTGAATGAGCAGTTCTTC. This encodes CASSYPGLAGLNEQFF. The full variable domain, completed using reference TRBV28 and TRBJ2-1, is DVKVTQSSRYLVKRTGEKVFLECVQDMDHENMFWYRQDPGLGLRLIYFSYDVKMKEKGDIPEGYSVSREKKERFSLILESASTNQTSMYLCASSYPGLAGLNEQFFGPGTRLTVL.